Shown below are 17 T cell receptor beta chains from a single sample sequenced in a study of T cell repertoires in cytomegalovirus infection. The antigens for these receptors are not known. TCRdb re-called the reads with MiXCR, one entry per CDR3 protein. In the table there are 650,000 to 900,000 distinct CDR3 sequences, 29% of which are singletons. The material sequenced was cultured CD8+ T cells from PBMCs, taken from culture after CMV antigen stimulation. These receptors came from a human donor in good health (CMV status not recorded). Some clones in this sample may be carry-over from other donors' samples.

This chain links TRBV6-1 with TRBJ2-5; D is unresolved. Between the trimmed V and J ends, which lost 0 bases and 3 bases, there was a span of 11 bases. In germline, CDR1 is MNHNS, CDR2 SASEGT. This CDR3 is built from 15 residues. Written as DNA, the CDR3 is TGTGCCAGCAGTGAAGCCGAGTGGAGAGAAGAGACCCAGTACTTC. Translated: CASSEAEWREETQYF.

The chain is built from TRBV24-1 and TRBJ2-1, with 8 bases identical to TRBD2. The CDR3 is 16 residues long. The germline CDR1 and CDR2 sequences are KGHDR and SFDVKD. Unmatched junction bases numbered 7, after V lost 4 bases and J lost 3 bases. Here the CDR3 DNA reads TGTGCCACCAGTGACCAGACTAGCGACGGCTACAATGAGCAGTTCTTC. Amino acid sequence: CATSDQTSDGYNEQFF.

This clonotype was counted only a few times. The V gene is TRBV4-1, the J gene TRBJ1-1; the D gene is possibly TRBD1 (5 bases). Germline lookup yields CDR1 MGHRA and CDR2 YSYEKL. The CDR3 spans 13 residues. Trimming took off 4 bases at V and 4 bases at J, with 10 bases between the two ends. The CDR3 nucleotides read TGCGCCAGCAGCCGCCCAGGGTCCACTGAAGCTTTCTTT. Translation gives CASSRPGSTEAFF.

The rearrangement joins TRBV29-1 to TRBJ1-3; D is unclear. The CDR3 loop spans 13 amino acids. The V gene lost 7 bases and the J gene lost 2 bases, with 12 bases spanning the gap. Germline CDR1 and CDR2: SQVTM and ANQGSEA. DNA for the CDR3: TGCAGCGCCGAGACTGAAGCTGGAAACACCATATATTTT. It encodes CSAETEAGNTIYF.

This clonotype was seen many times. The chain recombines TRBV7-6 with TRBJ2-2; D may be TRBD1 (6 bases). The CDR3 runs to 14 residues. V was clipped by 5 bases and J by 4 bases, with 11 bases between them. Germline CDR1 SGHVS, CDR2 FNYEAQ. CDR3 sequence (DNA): TGTGCCAGCAGCGTCTGGGGGCTCACCGGGGAGCTGTTTTTT. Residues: CASSVWGLTGELFF.

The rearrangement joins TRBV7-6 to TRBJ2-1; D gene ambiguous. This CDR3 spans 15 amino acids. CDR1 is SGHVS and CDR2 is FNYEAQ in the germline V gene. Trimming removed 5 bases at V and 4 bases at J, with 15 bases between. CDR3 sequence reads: CASSPYLYGYNEQFF. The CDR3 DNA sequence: TGTGCCAGCAGCCCGTATCTCTACGGATACAATGAGCAGTTCTTC.

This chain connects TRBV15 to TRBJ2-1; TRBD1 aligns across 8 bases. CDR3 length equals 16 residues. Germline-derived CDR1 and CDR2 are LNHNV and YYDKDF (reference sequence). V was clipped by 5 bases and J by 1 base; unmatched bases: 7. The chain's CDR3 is CATSGPRDRSYNEQFF. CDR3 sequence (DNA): TGTGCCACCAGCGGACCCCGGGACAGGTCCTACAATGAGCAGTTCTTC.

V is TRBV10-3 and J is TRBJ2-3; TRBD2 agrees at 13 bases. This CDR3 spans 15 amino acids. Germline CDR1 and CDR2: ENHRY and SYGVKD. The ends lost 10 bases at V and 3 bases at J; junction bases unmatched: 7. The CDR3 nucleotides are TGTGCCACCCTCGGACTAGCGGGGGCGACAGATACGCAGTATTTT. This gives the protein CATLGLAGATDTQYF.

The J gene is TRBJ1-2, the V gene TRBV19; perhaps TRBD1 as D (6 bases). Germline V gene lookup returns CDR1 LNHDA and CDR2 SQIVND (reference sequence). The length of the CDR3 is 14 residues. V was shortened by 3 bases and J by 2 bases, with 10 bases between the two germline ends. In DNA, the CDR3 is TGTGCCAGTAGTATCTTACAGGGCAACTATGGCTACACCTTC. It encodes CASSILQGNYGYTF.

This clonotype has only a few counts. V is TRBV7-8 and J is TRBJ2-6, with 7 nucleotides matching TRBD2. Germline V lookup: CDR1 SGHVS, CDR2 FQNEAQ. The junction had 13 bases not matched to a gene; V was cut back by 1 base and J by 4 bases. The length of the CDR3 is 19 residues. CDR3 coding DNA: TGTGCCAGCAGCTTAGTTTACGGGGGGACCTTTGACGGGGCCAACGTCCTGACTTTC. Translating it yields CASSLVYGGTFDGANVLTF.

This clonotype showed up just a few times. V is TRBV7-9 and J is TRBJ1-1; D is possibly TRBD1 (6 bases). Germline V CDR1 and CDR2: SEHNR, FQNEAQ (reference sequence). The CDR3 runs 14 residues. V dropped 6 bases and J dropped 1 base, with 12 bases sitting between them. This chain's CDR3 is CASRRGDENTEAFF. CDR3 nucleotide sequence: TGTGCCAGCAGGAGGGGGGATGAGAACACTGAAGCTTTCTTT.

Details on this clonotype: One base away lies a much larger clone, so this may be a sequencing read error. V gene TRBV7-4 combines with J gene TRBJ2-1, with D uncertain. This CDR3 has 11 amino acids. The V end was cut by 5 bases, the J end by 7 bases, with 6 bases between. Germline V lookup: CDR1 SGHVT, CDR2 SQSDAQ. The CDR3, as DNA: TGTGCCAGCAGCCCTAAGAATGAGCAGTTCTTC. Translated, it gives CASSPKNEQFF.

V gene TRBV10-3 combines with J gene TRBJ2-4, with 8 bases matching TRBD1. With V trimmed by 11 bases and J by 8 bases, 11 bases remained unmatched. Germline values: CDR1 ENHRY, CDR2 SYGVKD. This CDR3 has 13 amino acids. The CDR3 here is CAVYSDREDIQYF. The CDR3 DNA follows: TGTGCCGTTTATTCGGACAGGGAAGACATTCAGTACTTC.

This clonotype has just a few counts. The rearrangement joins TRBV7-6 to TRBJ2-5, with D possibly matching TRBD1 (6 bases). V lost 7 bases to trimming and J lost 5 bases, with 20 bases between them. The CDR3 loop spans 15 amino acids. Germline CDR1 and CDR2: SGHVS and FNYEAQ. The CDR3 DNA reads TGTGCCAGCACCCTAGGACAGTCCCCGCGGGAGACCCAGTACTTC. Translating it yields CASTLGQSPRETQYF.

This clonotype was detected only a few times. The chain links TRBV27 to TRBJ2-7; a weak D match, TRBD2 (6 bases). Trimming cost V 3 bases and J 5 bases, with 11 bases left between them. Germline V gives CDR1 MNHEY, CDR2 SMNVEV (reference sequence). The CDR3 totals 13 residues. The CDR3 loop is CASSFSGVDEQYV. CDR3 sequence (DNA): TGTGCCAGCAGTTTTTCGGGAGTTGACGAGCAGTACGTC.

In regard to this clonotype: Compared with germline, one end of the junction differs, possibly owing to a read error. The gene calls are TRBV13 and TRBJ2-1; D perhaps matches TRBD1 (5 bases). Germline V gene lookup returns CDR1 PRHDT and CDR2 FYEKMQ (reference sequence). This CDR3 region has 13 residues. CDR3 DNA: TGTGTCAGCAGCCCCGCCAGGGACAATGAGCAGTTCTTC. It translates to CVSSPARDNEQFF.

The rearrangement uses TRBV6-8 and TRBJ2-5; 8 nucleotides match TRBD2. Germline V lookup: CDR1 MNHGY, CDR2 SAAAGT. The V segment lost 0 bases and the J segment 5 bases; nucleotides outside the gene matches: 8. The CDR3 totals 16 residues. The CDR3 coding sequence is TGTGCCAGCAGTTACTCCCCGGGACTAGTCCAGGAGACCCAGTACTTC. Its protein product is CASSYSPGLVQETQYF.